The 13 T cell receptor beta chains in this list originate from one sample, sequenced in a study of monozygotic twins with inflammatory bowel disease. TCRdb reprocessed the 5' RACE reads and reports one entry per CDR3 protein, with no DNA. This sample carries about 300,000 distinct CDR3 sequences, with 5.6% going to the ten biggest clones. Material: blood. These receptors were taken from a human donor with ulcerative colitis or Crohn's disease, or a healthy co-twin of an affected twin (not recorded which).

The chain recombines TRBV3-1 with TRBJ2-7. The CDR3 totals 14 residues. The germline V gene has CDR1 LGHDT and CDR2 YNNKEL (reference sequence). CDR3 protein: CASSRAGFSYEQYF.

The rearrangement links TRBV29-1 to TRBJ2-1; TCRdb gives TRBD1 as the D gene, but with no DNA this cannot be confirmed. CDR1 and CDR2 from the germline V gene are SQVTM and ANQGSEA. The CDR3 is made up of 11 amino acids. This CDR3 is CSVGSPGEQFF.

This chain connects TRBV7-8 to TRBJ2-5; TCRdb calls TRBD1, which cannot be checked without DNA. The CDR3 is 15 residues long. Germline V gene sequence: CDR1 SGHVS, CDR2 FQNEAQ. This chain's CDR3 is CASSLEQGRRETQYF.

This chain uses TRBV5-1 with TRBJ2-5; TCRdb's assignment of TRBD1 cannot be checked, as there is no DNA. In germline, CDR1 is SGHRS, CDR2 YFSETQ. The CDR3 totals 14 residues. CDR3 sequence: CASRSGGQQETQYF.

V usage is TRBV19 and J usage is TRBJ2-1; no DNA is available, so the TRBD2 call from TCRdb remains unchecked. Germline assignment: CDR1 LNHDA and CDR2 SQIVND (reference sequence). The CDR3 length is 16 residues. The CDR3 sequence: CASSMLGLAGGGEQFF.

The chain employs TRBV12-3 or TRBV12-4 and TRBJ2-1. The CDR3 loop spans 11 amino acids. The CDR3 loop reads CASSLRFEQFF.

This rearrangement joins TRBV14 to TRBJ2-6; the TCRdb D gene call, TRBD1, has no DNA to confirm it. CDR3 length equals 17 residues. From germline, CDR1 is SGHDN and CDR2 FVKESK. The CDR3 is CASSPPTGVAGANVLTF.

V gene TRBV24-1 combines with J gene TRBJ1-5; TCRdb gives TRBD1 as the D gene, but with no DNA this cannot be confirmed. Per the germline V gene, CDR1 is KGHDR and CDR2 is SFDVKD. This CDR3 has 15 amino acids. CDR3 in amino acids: CATSDSGATHQPQHF.

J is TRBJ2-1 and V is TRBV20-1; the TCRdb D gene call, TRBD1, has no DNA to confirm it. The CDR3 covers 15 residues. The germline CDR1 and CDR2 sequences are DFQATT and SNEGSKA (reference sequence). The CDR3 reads CSASIPGQGRDEQFF.

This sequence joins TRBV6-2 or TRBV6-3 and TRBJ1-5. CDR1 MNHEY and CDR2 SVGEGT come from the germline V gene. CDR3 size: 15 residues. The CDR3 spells CASSLDMTAAQPQHF.

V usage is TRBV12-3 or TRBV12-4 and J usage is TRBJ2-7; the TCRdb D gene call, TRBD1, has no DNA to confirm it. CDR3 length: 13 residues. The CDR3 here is CASQTMSGSEQYF.

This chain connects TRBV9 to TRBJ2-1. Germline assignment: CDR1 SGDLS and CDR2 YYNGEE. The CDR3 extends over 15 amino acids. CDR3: CASSVVVGSYNEQFF.

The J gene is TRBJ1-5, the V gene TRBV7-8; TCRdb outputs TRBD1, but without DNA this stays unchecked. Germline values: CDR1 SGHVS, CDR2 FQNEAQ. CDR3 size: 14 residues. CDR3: CASSRTGTNQPQHF.